Given below is one T cell receptor beta chain in context. Its antigen is not known. The data were obtained in a study of long-term antiretroviral therapy in people with HIV. Study findings and constraints: Although diversity increased after ART, it remained lower than in transplant donor controls. Controls exceeded HIV repertoires in CDR3 length range.

Investigators performed immunoSEQ version v3.0 at survey level. Assay used: immunoSEQ multiplex PCR; TCRdb lists only in-frame clones, some missing. The repertoire consists of 11,000 or so clones, with approximately 82% occurring once and the leading ten covering 13%. The germline gives CDR1 SGHDT, CDR2 YYEEEE. The length of the CDR3 is 12 residues. V was pared by 5 bases and J by 8 bases, with 10 bases between. The chain has TRBV5-6 and TRBJ1-4; D is unclear. The material sequenced was unsorted PBMCs, taken 1.2 years after starting antiretroviral therapy. The TCR sequence derives from a man aged 40-49 years with HIV. CDR3 region: CASSRAREKLFF. In DNA, the CDR3 is TGTGCCAGCAGTCGAGCACGCGAAAAACTGTTTTTT. Combining the CDR3 with reference TRBV5-6 and TRBJ1-4 gives the whole variable domain DAGVTQSPTHLIKTRGQQVTLRCSPKSGHDTVSWYQQALGQGPQFIFQYYEEEERQRGNFPDRFSGHQFPNYSSELNVNALLLGDSALYLCASSRAREKLFFGSGTQLSVL.